This T cell receptor (beta chain) comes out of a study of blood T cells in healthy people across ages. A second PCR of about 6 to 12 cycles used a sample-barcoded 5' primer and a J-beta primer mix. Using its own MiXCR run on the 5' RACE reads, TCRdb lists one record per CDR3 protein. The table has roughly 1 million distinct CDR3 sequences, 25% seen once. From germline, CDR1 is SGHDT and CDR2 YYEEEE. This CDR3 has 13 amino acids. Another study also made use of these data, one on T cells of mothers and their children.

The chain is built from TRBV5-6 and TRBJ2-1; possible D gene TRBD1, 6 bases. The end of the DNA is better explained by TRBJ2-5, so the J call may be wrong. The TCR was taken from a girl aged 2 to 9 in good health. The sequenced material came from blood. The DNA for the CDR3 is TGTGCCAGCAGCTTAAGGACAGAGGTGACCCAGTACTTC. Translated: CASSLRTEVTQYF.